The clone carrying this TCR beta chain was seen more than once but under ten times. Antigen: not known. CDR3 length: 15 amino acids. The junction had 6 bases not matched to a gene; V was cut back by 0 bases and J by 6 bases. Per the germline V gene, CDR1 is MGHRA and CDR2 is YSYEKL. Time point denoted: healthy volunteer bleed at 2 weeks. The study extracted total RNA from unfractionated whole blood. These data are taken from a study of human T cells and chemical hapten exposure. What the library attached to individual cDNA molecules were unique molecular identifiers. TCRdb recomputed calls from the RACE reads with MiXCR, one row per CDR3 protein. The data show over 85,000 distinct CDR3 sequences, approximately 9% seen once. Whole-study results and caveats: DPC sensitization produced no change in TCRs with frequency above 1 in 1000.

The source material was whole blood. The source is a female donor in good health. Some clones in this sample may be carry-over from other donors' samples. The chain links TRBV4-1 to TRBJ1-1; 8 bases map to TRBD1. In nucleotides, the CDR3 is TGCGCCAGCAGCCAAGAACCACAGGGGGGAGCTGAAGCTTTCTTT. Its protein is CASSQEPQGGAEAFF.